This T cell receptor (beta chain) was captured by sequencing in a study of CXCR3-negative and CXCR3-positive naive CD8 T cells. Via 5' RACE with UMI labels, TRB cDNA libraries were prepared. TCRdb re-called the 5' RACE reads and gives one entry per CDR3 protein, without DNA. Here the sample table reports over 20,000 distinct CDR3 sequences. CDR1 and CDR2 from the germline V gene are SGHRS and YFSETQ. This CDR3 has 14 amino acids. The rearrangement joins TRBV5-1 to TRBJ2-5; TCRdb outputs TRBD1, but without DNA this stays unchecked. The receptor was isolated from a human donor in good health. Some clones in this sample may be carry-over from other donors' samples. The specimen was naive CXCR3- CD8+ T cells from blood. Subset reported: CD45RO-CCR7+CD27+CD95- naive CD8+ T cells lacking CXCR3 (TNR3-). CDR3 in amino acids: CASSNGQGVETQYF.